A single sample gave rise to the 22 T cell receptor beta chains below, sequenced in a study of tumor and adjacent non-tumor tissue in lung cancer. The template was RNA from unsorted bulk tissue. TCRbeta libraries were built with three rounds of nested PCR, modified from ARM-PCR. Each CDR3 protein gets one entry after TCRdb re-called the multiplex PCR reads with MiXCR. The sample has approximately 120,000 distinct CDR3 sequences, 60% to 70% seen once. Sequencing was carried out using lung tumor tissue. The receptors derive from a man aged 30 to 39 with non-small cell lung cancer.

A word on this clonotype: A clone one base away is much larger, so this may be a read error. Here the CDR3 reads CNASHSGNQPQHF. The DNA for the CDR3 is TGCAATGCTAGTCATAGTGGCAATCAGCCCCAGCATTTT. The chain employs TRBV20-1 and TRBJ1-5; D remains unclear. There are 13 residues in the CDR3. Germline CDR1 is DFQATT and CDR2 is SNEGSKA (reference sequence).

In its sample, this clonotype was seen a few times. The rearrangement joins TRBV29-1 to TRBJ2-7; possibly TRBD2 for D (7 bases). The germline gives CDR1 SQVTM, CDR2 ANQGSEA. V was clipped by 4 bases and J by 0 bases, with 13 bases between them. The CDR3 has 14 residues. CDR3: CSVVGGGFSYEQYF. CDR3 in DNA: TGCAGCGTTGTGGGGGGGGGCTTCTCCTACGAGCAGTACTTC.

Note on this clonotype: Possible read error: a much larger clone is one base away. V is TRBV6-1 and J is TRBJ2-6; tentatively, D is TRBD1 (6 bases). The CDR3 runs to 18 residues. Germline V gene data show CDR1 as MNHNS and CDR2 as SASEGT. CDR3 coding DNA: TGTACCAGCAGCCAAAGTGGGACACGATTCTCTGGGGCCAACGTCCTGACTTTC. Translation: CTSSQSGTRFSGANVLTF.

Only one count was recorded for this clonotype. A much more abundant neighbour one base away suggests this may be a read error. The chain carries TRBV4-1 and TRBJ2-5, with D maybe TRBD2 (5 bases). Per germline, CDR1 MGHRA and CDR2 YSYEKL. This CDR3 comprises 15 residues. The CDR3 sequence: CAISQESPVAGTQYF. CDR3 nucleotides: TGCGCCATCAGCCAAGAGTCCCCTGTGGCGGGGACCCAGTACTTC.

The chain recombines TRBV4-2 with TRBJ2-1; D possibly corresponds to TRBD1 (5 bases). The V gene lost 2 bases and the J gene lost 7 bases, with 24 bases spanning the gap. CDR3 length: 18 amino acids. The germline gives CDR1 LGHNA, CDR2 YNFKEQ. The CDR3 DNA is TGTGCCAGCAGCCAACGCATTAACCGGACACAAGAAGTAAATGAGCAGTTCTTC. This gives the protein CASSQRINRTQEVNEQFF.

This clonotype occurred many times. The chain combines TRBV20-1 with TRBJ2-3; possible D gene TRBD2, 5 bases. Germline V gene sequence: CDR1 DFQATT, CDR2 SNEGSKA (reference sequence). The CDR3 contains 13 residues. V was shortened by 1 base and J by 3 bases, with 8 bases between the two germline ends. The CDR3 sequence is CSARGESTDTQYF. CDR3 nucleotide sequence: TGCAGTGCTAGAGGGGAGAGTACAGATACGCAGTATTTT.

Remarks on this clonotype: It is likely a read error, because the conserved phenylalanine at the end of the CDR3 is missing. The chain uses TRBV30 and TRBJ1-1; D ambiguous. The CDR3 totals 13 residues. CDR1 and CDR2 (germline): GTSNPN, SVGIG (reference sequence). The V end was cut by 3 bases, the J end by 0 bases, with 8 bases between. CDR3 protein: CAWSDVLNTEAFI. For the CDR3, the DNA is TGTGCCTGGAGCGATGTCTTGAACACTGAAGCTTTCATT.

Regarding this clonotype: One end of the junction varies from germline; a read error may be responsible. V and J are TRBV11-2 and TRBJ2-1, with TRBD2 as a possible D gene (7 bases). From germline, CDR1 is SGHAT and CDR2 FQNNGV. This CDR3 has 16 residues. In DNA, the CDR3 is TGTGCCAGCAGCAACACAGGGACTAACGGGAGGAATGAACAGTTCTTC. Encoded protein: CASSNTGTNGRNEQFF.

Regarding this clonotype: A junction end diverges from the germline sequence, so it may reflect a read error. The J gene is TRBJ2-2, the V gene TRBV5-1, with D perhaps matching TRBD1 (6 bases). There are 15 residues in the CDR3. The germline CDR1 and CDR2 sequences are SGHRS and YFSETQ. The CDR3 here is CASNSGHMNSGELFF. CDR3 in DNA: TGCGCCAGCAACTCGGGACACATGAACAGCGGGGAGCTGTTTTTT.

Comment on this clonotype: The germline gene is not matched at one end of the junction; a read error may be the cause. DNA for the CDR3: TGTGCCAGCAGCCTAGTCCCCAATGAACAGTTCTTC. Protein: CASSLVPNEQFF. This chain connects TRBV11-3 to TRBJ2-1, with D unclear. CDR1 and CDR2 (germline): SGHNT, YENEEA. This CDR3 region has 12 residues.

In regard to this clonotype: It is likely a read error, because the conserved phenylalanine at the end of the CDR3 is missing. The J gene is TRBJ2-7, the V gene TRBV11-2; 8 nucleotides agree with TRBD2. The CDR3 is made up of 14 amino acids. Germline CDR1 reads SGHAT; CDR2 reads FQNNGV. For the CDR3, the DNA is TGTGCCAACAGCTCCGGCGGGAGGCTCAACGAGCAGTACTCC. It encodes CANSSGGRLNEQYS.

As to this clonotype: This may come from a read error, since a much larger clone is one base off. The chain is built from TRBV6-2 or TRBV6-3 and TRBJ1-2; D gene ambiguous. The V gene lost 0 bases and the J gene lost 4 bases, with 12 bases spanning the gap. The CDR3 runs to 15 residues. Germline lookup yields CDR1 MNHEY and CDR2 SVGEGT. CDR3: CASSYSPTDCYGYTF. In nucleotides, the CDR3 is TGTGCCAGCAGTTACTCCCCGACGGACTGCTATGGCTACACCTTC.

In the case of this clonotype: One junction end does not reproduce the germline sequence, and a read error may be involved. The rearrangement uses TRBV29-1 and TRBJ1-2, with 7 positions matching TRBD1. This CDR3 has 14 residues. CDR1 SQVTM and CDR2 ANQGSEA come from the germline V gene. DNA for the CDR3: TGCGGCGTTCCGACAGGGATAGCTAACTATGGCTACACCTTC. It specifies CGVPTGIANYGYTF.

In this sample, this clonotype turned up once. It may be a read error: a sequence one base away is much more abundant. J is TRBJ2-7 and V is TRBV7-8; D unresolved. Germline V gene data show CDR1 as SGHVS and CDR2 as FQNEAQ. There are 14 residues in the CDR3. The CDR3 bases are TGTGCCAGCAGCTTAGCGCCTCACTCCTACGAGCAGTGCTTC. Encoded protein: CASSLAPHSYEQCF.

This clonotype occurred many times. The CDR3 protein is CASSYSDRRYNEQFF. Written as DNA, the CDR3 is TGTGCCAGCAGTTACTCGGACAGGAGATACAATGAGCAGTTCTTC. The rearrangement joins TRBV6-5 to TRBJ2-1; 7 nucleotides align to TRBD1. The CDR3 totals 15 residues. Germline CDR1 is MNHEY and CDR2 is SVGAGI. With V trimmed by 0 bases and J by 4 bases, 3 bases remained unmatched.

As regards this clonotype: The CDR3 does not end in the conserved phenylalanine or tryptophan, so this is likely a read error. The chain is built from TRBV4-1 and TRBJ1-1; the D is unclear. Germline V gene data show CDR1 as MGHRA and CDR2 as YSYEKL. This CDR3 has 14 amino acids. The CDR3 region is CTSSQDHFSTEAFL. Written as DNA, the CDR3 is TGCACCAGCAGCCAGGATCACTTCAGCACTGAAGCTTTCCTA.

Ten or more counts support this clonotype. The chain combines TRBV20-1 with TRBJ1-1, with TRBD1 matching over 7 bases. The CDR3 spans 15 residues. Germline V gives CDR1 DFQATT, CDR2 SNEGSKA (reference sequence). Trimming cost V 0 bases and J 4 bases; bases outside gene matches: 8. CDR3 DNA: TGCAGTGCTAGAGAGAGGGGGCGCGGGATCACTGAAGCTTTCTTT. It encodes CSARERGRGITEAFF.

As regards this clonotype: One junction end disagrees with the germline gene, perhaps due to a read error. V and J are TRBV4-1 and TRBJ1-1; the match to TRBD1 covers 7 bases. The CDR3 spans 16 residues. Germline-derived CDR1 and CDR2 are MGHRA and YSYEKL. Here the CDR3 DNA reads TGCTCCAGCAACCGAGATATCTACAGGGGAGGCACTGAAGCTTTCTTT. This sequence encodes CSSNRDIYRGGTEAFF.

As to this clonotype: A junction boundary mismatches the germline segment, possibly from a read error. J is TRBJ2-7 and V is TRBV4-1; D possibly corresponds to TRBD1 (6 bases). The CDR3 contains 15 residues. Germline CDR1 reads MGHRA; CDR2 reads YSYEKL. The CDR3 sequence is CVSSQDPGASYEQYF. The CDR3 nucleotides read TGCGTCAGCAGCCAAGACCCAGGGGCATCCTACGAGCAGTATTTC.

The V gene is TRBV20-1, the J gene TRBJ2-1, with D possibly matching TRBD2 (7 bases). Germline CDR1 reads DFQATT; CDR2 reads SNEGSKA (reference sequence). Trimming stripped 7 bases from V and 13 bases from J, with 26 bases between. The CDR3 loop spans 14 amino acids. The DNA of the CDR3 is TGCAGTGTTAGCAGGCAGGGGTCGGGCGGGGGACAGTTCTTC. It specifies CSVSRQGSGGGQFF.

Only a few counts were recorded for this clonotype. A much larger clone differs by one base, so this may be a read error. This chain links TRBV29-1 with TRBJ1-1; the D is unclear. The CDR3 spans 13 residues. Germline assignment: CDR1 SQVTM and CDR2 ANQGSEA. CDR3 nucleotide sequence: TGCAGCGTAGCCCCGGATCCAAACACTGAAACTTTCTTT. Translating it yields CSVAPDPNTETFF.

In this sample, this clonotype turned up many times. The CDR3 sequence: CSASKMDRAETQYF. DNA for the CDR3: TGCAGTGCTAGCAAGATGGACAGGGCGGAGACCCAGTACTTC. J is TRBJ2-5 and V is TRBV20-1, with 8 positions matching TRBD1. The junction had 8 bases not matched to a gene; V was cut back by 3 bases and J by 5 bases. This CDR3 region has 14 residues. Germline CDR1 DFQATT, CDR2 SNEGSKA (reference sequence).